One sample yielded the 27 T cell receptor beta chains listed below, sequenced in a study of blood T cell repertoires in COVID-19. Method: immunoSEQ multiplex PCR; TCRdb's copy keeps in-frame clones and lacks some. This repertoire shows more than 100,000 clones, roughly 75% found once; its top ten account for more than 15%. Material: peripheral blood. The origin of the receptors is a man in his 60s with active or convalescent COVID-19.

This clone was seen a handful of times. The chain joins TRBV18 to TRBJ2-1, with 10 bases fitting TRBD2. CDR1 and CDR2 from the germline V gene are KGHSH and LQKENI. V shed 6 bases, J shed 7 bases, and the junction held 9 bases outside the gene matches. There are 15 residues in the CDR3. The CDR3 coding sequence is TGTGCCAGCTCGCCAGCGGGAGGGCCGCTTAATGAGCAGTTCTTC. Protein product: CASSPAGGPLNEQFF.

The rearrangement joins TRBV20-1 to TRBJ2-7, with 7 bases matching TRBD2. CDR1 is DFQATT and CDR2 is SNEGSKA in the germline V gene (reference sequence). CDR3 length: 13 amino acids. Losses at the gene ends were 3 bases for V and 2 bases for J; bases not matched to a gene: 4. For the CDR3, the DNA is TGCAGTGCTAGTAGCGGGTTGACCTACGAGCAGTACTTC. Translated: CSASSGLTYEQYF.

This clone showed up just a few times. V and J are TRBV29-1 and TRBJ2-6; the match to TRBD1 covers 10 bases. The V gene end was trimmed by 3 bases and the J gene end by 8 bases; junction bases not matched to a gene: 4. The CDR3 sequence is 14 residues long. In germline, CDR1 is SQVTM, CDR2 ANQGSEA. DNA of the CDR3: TGCAGCGTTGAGGGGGACAGGGGAACCAACGTCCTGACTTTC. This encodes CSVEGDRGTNVLTF.

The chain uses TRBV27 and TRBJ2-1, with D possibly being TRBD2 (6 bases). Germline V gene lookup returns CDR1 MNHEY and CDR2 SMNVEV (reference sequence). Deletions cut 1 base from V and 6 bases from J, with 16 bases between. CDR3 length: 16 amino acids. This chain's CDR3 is CASSLLGLAYINEQFF. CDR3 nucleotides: TGTGCCAGCAGTTTATTGGGCCTAGCGTACATCAATGAGCAGTTCTTC.

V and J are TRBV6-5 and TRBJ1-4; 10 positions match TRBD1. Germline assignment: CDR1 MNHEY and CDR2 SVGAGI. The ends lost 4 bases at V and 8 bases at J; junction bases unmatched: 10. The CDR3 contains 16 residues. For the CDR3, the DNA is TGTGCCAGCAGTTCCTCAGGGACAGGGGCGTTGGAAAAACTGTTTTTT. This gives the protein CASSSSGTGALEKLFF.

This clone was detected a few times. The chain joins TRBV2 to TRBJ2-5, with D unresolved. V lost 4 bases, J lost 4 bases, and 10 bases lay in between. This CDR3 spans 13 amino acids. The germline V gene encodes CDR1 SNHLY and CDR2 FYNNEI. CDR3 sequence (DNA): TGTGCCAGCAGTGGCAGACCGGGAGAGACCCAGTACTTC. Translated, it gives CASSGRPGETQYF. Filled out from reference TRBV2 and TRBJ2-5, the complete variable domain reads EPEVTQTPSHQVTQMGQEVILRCVPISNHLYFYWYRQILGQKVEFLVSFYNNEISEKSEIFDDQFSVERPDGSNFTLKIRSTKLEDSAMYFCASSGRPGETQYFGPGTRLLVL.

CDR3 nucleotide sequence: TGTGCCAGCTCACCAGGACAGGAGTCACCCCTCCACTTT. Encoded protein: CASSPGQESPLHF. The chain links TRBV18 to TRBJ1-6; 7 bases agree with TRBD1. Losses at the gene ends were 2 bases for V and 10 bases for J; bases not matched to a gene: 2. The CDR3 extends over 13 amino acids. Per the germline V gene, CDR1 is KGHSH and CDR2 is LQKENI.

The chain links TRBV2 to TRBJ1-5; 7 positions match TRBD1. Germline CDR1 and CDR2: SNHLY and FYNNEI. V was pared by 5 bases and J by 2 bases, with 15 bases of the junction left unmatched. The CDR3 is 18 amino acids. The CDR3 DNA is TGTGCCAGCAGTCAGTGGGACAGCCCCTTTGATGGCAATCAGCCCCAGCATTTT. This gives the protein CASSQWDSPFDGNQPQHF. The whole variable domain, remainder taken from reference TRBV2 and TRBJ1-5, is EPEVTQTPSHQVTQMGQEVILRCVPISNHLYFYWYRQILGQKVEFLVSFYNNEISEKSEIFDDQFSVERPDGSNFTLKIRSTKLEDSAMYFCASSQWDSPFDGNQPQHFGDGTRLSIL.

In nucleotides, the CDR3 is TGTGCCAGCAGCTTGGAGGCGGGAGGACGTGATACGCAGTATTTT. This encodes CASSLEAGGRDTQYF. This chain links TRBV5-4 with TRBJ2-3; 8 bases are shared with TRBD2. The CDR3 consists of 15 residues. CDR1 SGHNT and CDR2 YYREEE come from the germline V gene (reference sequence). J gave up 6 bases and V 0 bases, and 6 bases lay outside the gene matches.

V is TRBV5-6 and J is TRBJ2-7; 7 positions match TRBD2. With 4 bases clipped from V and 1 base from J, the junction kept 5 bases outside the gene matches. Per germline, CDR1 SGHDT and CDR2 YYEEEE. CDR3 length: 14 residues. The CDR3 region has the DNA TGTGCCAGCAGCATTCAACTAGCGTCCTACGAGCAGTACTTC. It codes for CASSIQLASYEQYF.

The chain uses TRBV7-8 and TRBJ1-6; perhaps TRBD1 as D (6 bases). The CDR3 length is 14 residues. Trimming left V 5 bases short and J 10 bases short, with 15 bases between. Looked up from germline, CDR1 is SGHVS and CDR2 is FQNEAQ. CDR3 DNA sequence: TGTGCCAGCAGCCCTCAGGGGCCCGGGTCACCCCTCCACTTT. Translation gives CASSPQGPGSPLHF.

The CDR3 region is CASSPWTRGTGELFF. The CDR3, as DNA: TGTGCCAGCAGCCCTTGGACTAGGGGCACCGGGGAGCTGTTTTTT. This rearrangement joins TRBV9 to TRBJ2-2; 7 bases line up with TRBD2. V lost 4 bases and J lost 4; bases outside the gene matches: 7. The CDR3 contains 15 residues. CDR1 is SGDLS, CDR2 YYNGEE, per germline.

CDR3 protein: CASSHRGGSYEQFF. The CDR3, as DNA: TGTGCCAGCAGTCATAGGGGCGGGAGCTATGAGCAGTTCTTC. The chain uses TRBV7-3 and TRBJ2-1, with TRBD2 matching 7 bases. Per germline, CDR1 SGHTA and CDR2 FQGTGA. The CDR3 contains 14 residues. The ends lost 6 bases at V and 8 bases at J; junction bases unmatched: 10.

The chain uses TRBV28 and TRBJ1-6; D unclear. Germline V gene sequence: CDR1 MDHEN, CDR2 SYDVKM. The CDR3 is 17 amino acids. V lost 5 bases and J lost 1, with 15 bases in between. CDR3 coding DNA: TGTGCCAGCAGTCCTAAACAAGGGAGATCCTATAATTCACCCCTCCACTTT. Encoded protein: CASSPKQGRSYNSPLHF. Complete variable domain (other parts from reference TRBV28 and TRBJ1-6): DVKVTQSSRYLVKRTGEKVFLECVQDMDHENMFWYRQDPGLGLRLIYFSYDVKMKEKGDIPEGYSVSREKKERFSLILESASTNQTSMYLCASSPKQGRSYNSPLHFGNGTRLTVT.

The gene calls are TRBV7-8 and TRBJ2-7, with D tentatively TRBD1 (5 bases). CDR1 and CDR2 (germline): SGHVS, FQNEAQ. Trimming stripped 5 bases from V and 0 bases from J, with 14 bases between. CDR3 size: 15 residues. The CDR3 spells CASSPGGRDSYEQYF. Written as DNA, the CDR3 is TGTGCCAGCAGCCCCGGTGGCAGGGACTCCTACGAGCAGTACTTC.

The CDR3 sequence: CASSLRGGRSDTQYF. CDR3 DNA: TGTGCCAGCAGCTTACGCGGCGGGAGGTCAGATACGCAGTATTTT. This sequence joins TRBV7-6 and TRBJ2-3, with TRBD2 matching over 8 bases. Germline lookup yields CDR1 SGHVS and CDR2 FNYEAQ. The CDR3 runs to 15 residues. The J segment lost 4 bases and the V segment lost 2 bases, leaving 5 bases of the junction unmatched.

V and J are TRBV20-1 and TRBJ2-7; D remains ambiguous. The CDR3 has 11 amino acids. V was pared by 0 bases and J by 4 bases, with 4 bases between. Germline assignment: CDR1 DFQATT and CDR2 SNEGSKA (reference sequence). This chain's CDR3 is CSAREAYEQYF. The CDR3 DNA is TGCAGTGCTAGAGAGGCTTACGAGCAGTACTTC.

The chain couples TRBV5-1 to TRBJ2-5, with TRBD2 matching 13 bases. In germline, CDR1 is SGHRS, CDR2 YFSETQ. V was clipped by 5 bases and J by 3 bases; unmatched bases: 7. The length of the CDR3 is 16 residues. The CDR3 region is CASRPTSGRREETQYF. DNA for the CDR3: TGCGCCAGCAGACCGACTAGCGGGAGGCGAGAAGAGACCCAGTACTTC.

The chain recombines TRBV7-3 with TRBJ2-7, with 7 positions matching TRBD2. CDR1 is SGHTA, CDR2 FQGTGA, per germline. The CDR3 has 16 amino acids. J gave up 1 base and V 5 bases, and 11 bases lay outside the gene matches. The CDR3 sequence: CASSPSGTTYSYEQYF. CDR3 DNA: TGTGCCAGCAGCCCCTCCGGGACTACCTATTCCTACGAGCAGTACTTC. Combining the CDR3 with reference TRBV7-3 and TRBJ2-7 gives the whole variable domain GAGVSQTPSNKVTEKGKYVELRCDPISGHTALYWYRQSLGQGPEFLIYFQGTGAADDSGLPNDRFFAVRPEGSVSTLKIQRTERGDSAVYLCASSPSGTTYSYEQYFGPGTRLTVT.

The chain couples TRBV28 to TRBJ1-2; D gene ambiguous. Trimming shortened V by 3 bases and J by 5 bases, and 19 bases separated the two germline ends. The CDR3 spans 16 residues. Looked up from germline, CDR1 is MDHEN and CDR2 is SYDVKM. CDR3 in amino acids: CASSLGTAYGDYGYTF. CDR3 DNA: TGTGCCAGCAGTTTGGGTACGGCGTACGGGGATTATGGCTACACCTTC.

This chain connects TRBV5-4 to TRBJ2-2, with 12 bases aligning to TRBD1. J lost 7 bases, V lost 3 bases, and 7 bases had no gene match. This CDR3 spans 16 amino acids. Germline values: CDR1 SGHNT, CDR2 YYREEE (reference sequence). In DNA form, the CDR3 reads TGTGCCAGCAGCTCAGGGGACAGGGGGCGGAGCGGGGAGCTGTTTTTT. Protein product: CASSSGDRGRSGELFF. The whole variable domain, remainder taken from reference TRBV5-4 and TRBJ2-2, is ETGVTQSPTHLIKTRGQQVTLRCSSQSGHNTVSWYQQALGQGPQFIFQYYREEENGRGNFPPRFSGLQFPNYSSELNVNALELDDSALYLCASSSGDRGRSGELFFGEGSRLTVL.

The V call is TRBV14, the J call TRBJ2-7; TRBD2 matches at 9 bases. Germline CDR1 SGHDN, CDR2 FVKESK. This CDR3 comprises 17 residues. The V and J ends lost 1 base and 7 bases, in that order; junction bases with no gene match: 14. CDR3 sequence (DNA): TGTGCCAGCAGCCAAGTTATGGTAGCGGGAGAAGGAGGTGAGCAGTACTTC. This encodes CASSQVMVAGEGGEQYF.

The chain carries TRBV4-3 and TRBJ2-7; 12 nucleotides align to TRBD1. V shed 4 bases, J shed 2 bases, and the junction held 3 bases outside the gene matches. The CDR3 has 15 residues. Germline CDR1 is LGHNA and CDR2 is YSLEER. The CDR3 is CASSPGTGGTYEQYF. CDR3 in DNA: TGCGCCAGCAGCCCAGGGACAGGGGGCACCTACGAGCAGTACTTC.

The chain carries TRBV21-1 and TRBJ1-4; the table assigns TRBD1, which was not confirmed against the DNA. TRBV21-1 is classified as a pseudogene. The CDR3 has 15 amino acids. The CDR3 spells CASSIRRQGPEKLFF. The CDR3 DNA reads TGTGCCAGCAGCATTAGACGACAGGGCCCTGAAAAACTGTTTTTT.

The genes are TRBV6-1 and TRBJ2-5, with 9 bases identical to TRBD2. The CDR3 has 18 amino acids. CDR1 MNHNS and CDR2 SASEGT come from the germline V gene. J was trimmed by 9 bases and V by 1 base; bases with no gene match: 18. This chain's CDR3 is CASSEGPSHAGGYDPQYF. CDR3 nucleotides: TGTGCCAGCAGTGAAGGCCCCAGTCATGCGGGAGGGTATGACCCCCAGTACTTC.

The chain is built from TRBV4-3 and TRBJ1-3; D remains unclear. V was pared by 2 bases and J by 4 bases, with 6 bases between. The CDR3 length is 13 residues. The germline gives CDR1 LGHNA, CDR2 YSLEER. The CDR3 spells CASSQQRGNTIYF. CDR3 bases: TGCGCCAGCAGCCAACAGCGGGGAAACACCATATATTTT.

The CDR3 DNA sequence: TGTGCCAGCAGTTTTAATGGCGGGAGAAGTGGCGAGCAGTTCTTC. As protein: CASSFNGGRSGEQFF. The chain has TRBV28 and TRBJ2-1, with 7 bases lining up with TRBD2. The CDR3 extends over 15 amino acids. After removal of 3 bases from V and 10 bases from J, the junction contained 12 bases not matched to a gene. Per the germline V gene, CDR1 is MDHEN and CDR2 is SYDVKM. Variable domain in full (rest from reference TRBV28 and TRBJ2-1): DVKVTQSSRYLVKRTGEKVFLECVQDMDHENMFWYRQDPGLGLRLIYFSYDVKMKEKGDIPEGYSVSREKKERFSLILESASTNQTSMYLCASSFNGGRSGEQFFGPGTRLTVL.